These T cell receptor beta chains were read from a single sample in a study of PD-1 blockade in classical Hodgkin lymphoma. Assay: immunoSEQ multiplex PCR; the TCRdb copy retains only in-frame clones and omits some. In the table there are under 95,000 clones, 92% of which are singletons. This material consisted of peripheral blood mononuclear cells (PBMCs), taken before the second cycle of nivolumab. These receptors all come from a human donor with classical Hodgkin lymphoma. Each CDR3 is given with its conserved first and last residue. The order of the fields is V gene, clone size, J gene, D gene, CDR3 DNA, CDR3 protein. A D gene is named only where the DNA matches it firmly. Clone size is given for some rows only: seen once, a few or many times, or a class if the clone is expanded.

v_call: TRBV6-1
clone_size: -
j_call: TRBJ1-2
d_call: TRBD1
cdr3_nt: TGTGCCAGCACCATGCTTCCGGGACAGGGGTTTGGCTACACCTTC
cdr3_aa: CASTMLPGQGFGYTF

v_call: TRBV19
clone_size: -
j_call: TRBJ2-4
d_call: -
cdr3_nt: TGTGCCAGTAGTCCCTCGGGATGGTTAGCCAAAAACATTCAGTACTTC
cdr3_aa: CASSPSGWLAKNIQYF

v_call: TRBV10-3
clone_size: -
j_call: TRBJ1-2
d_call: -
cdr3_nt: TGTGCCATCAGGTCCGCGGGCCCAGATGGCTACACCTTC
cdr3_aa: CAIRSAGPDGYTF

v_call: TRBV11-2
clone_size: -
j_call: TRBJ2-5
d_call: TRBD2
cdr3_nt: TGTGCCAGCAGCCGGGGAGCCCTCCCTAGCGGGAGTGAGACCCAGTACTTC
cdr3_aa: CASSRGALPSGSETQYF

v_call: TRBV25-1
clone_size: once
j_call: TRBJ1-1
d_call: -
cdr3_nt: TGTGCCAGCAGTGACAGAAGCCTTATGAACACTGAAGCTTTCTTT
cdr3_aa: CASSDRSLMNTEAFF

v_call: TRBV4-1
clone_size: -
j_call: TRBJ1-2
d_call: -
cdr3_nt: TGCGCCAGCAGCCAAGATGAGGCCGCAGCGGTCCTGAACTATGGCTACACCTTC
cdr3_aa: CASSQDEAAAVLNYGYTF

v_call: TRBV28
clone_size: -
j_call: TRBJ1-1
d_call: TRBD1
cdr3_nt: TGTGCCAGCTTAAGGGCAGGGGGCTGGAACACTGAAGCTTTCTTT
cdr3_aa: CASLRAGGWNTEAFF

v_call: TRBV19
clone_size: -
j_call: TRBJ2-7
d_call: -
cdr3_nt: TGTGCCAGTAGTATACAGTTTACAGGGAAGGGGACCTCCTACGAGCAGTACTTC
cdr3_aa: CASSIQFTGKGTSYEQYF

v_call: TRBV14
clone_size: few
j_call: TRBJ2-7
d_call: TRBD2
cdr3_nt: TGTGCCAGCAGCCAAGGACTAGCGCTTTCCTACGAGCAGTACTTC
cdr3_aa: CASSQGLALSYEQYF

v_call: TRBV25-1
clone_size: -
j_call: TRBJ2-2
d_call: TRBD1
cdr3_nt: TGTGCCAGCAGTGTACGAGGACAGGGAGCCGGGGAGCTGTTTTTT
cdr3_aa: CASSVRGQGAGELFF

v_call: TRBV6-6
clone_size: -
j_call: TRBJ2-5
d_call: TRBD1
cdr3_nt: TGTGCCAGCAGTTATCTGCTGGACAGGGAAGAGACCCAGTACTTC
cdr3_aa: CASSYLLDREETQYF

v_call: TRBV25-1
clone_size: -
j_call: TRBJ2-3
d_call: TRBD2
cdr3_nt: TGTGCCAGCAGTGAAAGACTAGCGGGATCGCAGTATTTT
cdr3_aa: CASSERLAGSQYF

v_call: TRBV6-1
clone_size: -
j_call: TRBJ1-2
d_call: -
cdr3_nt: TGTGCCAGCTTACAGGGTCACTACACCTTC
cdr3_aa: CASLQGHYTF

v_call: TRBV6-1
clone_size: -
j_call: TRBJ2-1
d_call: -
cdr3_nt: TGTGCCAGCAGTGAATCACCTTACAATGAGCAGTTCTTC
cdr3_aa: CASSESPYNEQFF

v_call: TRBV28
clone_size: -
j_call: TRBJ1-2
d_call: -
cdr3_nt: TGTGCCAGCAGTTCCGGGGGGCGGGTAGACTATGGCTACACCTTC
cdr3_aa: CASSSGGRVDYGYTF

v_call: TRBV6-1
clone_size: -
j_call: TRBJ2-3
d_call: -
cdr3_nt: TGTGCCAGCTTAAGCTTAGCGTACCTTACAGATACGCAGTATTTT
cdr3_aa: CASLSLAYLTDTQYF

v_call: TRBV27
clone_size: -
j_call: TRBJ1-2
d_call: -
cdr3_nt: TGTGCCAGCCGCAGGGGCCCTAACTATGGCTACACCTTC
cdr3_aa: CASRRGPNYGYTF

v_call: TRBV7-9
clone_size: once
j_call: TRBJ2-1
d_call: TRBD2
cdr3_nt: TGTGCCAGCAGCGACGGGACTAGCGGGAGCGCGGTTCGAAATGAGCAGTTCTTC
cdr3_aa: CASSDGTSGSAVRNEQFF

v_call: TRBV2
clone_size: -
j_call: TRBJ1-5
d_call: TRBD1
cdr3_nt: TGTGCCAGCAGTGTAGAGGGGACAGGCAATCAGCCCCAGCATTTT
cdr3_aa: CASSVEGTGNQPQHF

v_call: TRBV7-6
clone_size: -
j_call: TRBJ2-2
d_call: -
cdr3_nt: TGTGCCAGCAGCTTAGCGGGATCCACCGGGGAGCTGTTTTTT
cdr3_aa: CASSLAGSTGELFF

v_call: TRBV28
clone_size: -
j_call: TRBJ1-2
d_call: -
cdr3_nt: TGTGCCAGCAGTTTCAGGTCAGGGGCTGTAGTTGGCTACACCTTC
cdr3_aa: CASSFRSGAVVGYTF

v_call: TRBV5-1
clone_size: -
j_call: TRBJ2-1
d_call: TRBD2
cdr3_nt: TGCGCCAGCAGCTTGGTGGGCCCGGCTAGCGGGGTGCAGAATGAGCAGTTCTTC
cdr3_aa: CASSLVGPASGVQNEQFF

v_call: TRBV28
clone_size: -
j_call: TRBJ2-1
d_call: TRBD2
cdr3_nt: TGTGCCAGCAGTTCCCTAGGGGATAGCGGGACCCTCTCCTACAATGAGCAGTTCTTC
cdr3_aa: CASSSLGDSGTLSYNEQFF

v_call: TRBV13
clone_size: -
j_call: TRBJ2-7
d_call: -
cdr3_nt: TGTGCCAGCAGCACGCGACACGGGAGCTCCTACGAGCAGTACTTC
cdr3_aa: CASSTRHGSSYEQYF

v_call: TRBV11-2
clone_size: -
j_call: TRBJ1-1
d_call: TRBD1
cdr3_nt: TGTGCCAGCAGCGCCGGGACAGAATCTGGAGCTTTCTTT
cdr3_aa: CASSAGTESGAFF

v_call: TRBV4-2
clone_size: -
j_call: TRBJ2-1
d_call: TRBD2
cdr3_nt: TGTGCCAGCAGCCAACCCGGACTAGCGGATACCTACAATGAGCAGTTCTTC
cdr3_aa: CASSQPGLADTYNEQFF

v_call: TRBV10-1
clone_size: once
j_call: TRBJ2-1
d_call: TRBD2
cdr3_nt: TGCGCCAGCAGTGATCGTCGGGGAGTTACTAGCGGGAAGAAGGATGAGCAGTTCTTC
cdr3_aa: CASSDRRGVTSGKKDEQFF

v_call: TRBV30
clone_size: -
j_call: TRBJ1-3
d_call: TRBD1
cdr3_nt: TGTGCCTGGAGGGGGGACAGTCCATCTGGAAACACCATATATTTT
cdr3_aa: CAWRGDSPSGNTIYF

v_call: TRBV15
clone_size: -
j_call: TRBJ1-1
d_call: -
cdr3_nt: TGTGCCACCAGCCGGACAAAGGGCGGAAACACTGAAGCTTTCTTT
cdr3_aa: CATSRTKGGNTEAFF

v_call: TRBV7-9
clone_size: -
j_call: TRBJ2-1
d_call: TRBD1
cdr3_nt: TGTGCCAGCAGCTCCCAATCGTGGACAGGGAACTACAATGAGCAGTTCTTC
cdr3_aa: CASSSQSWTGNYNEQFF

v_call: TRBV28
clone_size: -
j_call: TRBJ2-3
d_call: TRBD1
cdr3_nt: TGTGCCAGCAGTCCTCTCGGGACAGGGGGTGTAGATACGCAGTATTTT
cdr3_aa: CASSPLGTGGVDTQYF